This T cell receptor beta chain was sequenced for a study of T cell responses to AZD1222 COVID-19 vaccine. Study-wide context: Second doses that came at about 4 or about 12 weeks were put together. General observations from the study: Among AZD1222 vaccinees, only 5 to 7 were seropositive at baseline. With two AZD1222 doses given, Spike-specific TCR breadth and depth both rose.

V lost 1 base to trimming and J lost 4 bases, with 4 bases between them. The germline V gene has CDR1 LNHDA and CDR2 SQIVND (reference sequence). The CDR3 runs to 12 residues. Regarding this clone: The antigen is unknown.

Produced via immunoSEQ multiplex PCR; TCRdb's table is partial and in-frame only. The repertoire holds some 150,000 clones, with approximately 94% as singletons. The rearrangement links TRBV19 to TRBJ1-1; no reliable D call. Sequenced here: peripheral blood, sampled on day 0 of AZD1222 vaccination. The receptor's source is an adult in good health. As DNA, the CDR3 is TGTGCCAGTAGTATAGGGTTCACTGAAGCTTTCTTT. Translating gives CASSIGFTEAFF. The full variable domain, its missing parts supplied by reference TRBV19 and TRBJ1-1, is DGGITQSPKYLFRKEGQNVTLSCEQNLNHDAMYWYRQDPGQGLRLIYYSQIVNDFQKGDIAEGYSVSREKKESFPLTVTSAQKNPTAFYLCASSIGFTEAFFGQGTRLTVV.